One and the same sample provided the 29 T cell receptor beta chains below, sequenced in a study of CD8 T cells in ankylosing spondylitis. MiXCR was run by TCRdb on the 5' RACE reads, yielding one entry per CDR3 protein. The sample consists of around 130,000 distinct CDR3 sequences, 12% to 15% of them appearing once. The sequenced material came from blood, either unsorted or a sorted T cell fraction (not recorded which). All receptors come from a female donor with ankylosing spondylitis or in good health (not recorded which).

This clonotype was seen repeatedly, ten times or more. CDR3 region: CSVDPGDMNTEAFF. CDR3 sequence (DNA): TGCAGCGTTGACCCAGGGGATATGAACACTGAAGCTTTCTTT. The chain has TRBV29-1 and TRBJ1-1; maybe TRBD1 (6 bases). This CDR3 is 14 amino acids long. Trimming took off 3 bases at V and 0 bases at J, with 11 bases between the two ends. Germline V gene sequence: CDR1 SQVTM, CDR2 ANQGSEA.

There are many counts of this clonotype. The chain carries TRBV5-1 and TRBJ2-3; 9 bases map to TRBD1. The V and J ends lost 4 bases and 5 bases, in that order; junction bases with no gene match: 5. Germline lookup yields CDR1 SGHRS and CDR2 YFSETQ. CDR3 size: 14 residues. CDR3 nucleotide sequence: TGCGCCAGCAGCCAAGGACAGGGGCGAGATACGCAGTATTTT. The encoded protein is CASSQGQGRDTQYF.

This clonotype was observed a handful of times. The chain joins TRBV7-2 to TRBJ2-7; tentative D call: TRBD2 (6 bases). The V end lost 5 bases, the J end lost 0 bases, and 11 bases lay between the germline ends. The length of the CDR3 is 14 residues. CDR1 SGHTA and CDR2 FQGNSA come from the germline V gene. CDR3 nucleotide sequence: TGTGCCAGCAGCATGGGACTCGCCTCCTACGAGCAGTACTTC. Protein sequence: CASSMGLASYEQYF.

This clonotype was counted at least ten times. The chain joins TRBV29-1 to TRBJ1-1; D unresolved. This CDR3 is 11 amino acids long. V lost 6 bases, J lost 1 base, and 6 bases lay in between. CDR1 and CDR2 (germline): SQVTM, ANQGSEA. CDR3 DNA: TGCAGCGTCCACAGGAACACTGAAGCTTTCTTT. Amino acids: CSVHRNTEAFF.

This clonotype came up a few times. V and J are TRBV28 and TRBJ2-7, with 7 bases identical to TRBD2. Germline assignment: CDR1 MDHEN and CDR2 SYDVKM. The CDR3 covers 16 residues. The trim removed 7 bases at V and 0 bases at J, leaving 12 bases unmatched. Here the CDR3 reads CASNPLRGGGSYEQYF. The CDR3 DNA reads TGTGCCAGCAACCCATTGCGCGGGGGTGGCTCCTACGAGCAGTACTTC.

About this clonotype: A much larger clone is a single base away; this may be a read error. This sequence joins TRBV29-1 and TRBJ2-7; possibly TRBD2 for D (6 bases). The CDR3 totals 12 residues. The V gene's germline CDR1 is SQVTM and CDR2 ANQGSEA. V lost 4 bases, J lost 3 bases, and 10 bases lay in between. The CDR3 sequence is CSVGRGDYEQYF. CDR3 bases: TGCAGCGTTGGGAGGGGTGACTACGAGCAGTACTTC.

Many counts were recorded for this clonotype. The V call is TRBV12-3 or TRBV12-4, the J call TRBJ2-1; a weak D match, TRBD1 (5 bases). Trimming shortened V by 3 bases and J by 5 bases, and 11 bases separated the two germline ends. The CDR3 extends over 14 amino acids. The CDR3: CASSLGLLNNEQFF. CDR3 in DNA: TGTGCCAGCAGTTTGGGGCTACTTAACAATGAGCAGTTCTTC.

V usage is TRBV7-3 and J usage is TRBJ2-2, with D hard to call. The CDR3 length is 10 residues. Trimming pared 4 bases from V and 9 bases from J, leaving 3 bases between. The V gene's germline CDR1 is SGHTA and CDR2 FQGTGA. CDR3 nucleotide sequence: TGTGCCAGCAGCTCAAGGGAGCTGTTTTTT. This gives the protein CASSSRELFF.

This clonotype was counted between two and nine times. V is TRBV2 and J is TRBJ1-6, with D unresolved. The CDR3 is 14 amino acids. With 4 bases removed from V and 8 bases from J, the gap between germline ends came to 12 bases. CDR1 and CDR2 from the germline V gene are SNHLY and FYNNEI. The DNA of the CDR3 is TGTGCCAGCAGTGGGACCCCGAAAGATTCACCCCTCCACTTT. It encodes CASSGTPKDSPLHF.

The V gene is TRBV5-1, the J gene TRBJ2-1; 8 bases align to TRBD2. V was pared by 5 bases and J by 0 bases, with 4 bases of the junction left unmatched. The CDR3 extends over 15 amino acids. Germline V CDR1 and CDR2: SGHRS, YFSETQ. The CDR3 region is CASRLTSDSYNEQFF. CDR3 DNA: TGCGCCAGCAGACTGACTAGCGACTCCTACAATGAGCAGTTCTTC. Full variable domain (missing parts from reference TRBV5-1 and TRBJ2-1): KAGVTQTPRYLIKTRGQQVTLSCSPISGHRSVSWYQQTPGQGLQFLFEYFSETQRNKGNFPGRFSGRQFSNSRSEMNVSTLELGDSALYLCASRLTSDSYNEQFFGPGTRLTVL.

This clonotype was recorded many times. The chain recombines TRBV5-6 with TRBJ2-3; D is unclear. Trimming stripped 0 bases from V and 4 bases from J, with 6 bases between. The germline CDR1 and CDR2 sequences are SGHDT and YYEEEE. The CDR3 contains 13 residues. The chain's CDR3 is CASSLGRADTQYF. For the CDR3, the DNA is TGTGCCAGCAGCTTGGGGCGCGCAGATACGCAGTATTTT. Drawing the rest from reference TRBV5-6 and TRBJ2-3, the complete variable domain is DAGVTQSPTHLIKTRGQQVTLRCSPKSGHDTVSWYQQALGQGPQFIFQYYEEEERQRGNFPDRFSGHQFPNYSSELNVNALLLGDSALYLCASSLGRADTQYFGPGTRLTVL.

Points on this clonotype: Being one base from a much bigger clone, this may be a read error. The chain employs TRBV5-1 and TRBJ1-1; the D gene is possibly TRBD1 (6 bases). Germline CDR1 is SGHRS and CDR2 is YFSETQ. The CDR3 loop spans 13 amino acids. Written as DNA, the CDR3 is TGCGTCAGCCGGTCGACAGGGAACACTGAAGCTTTCTTT. Translated, it gives CVSRSTGNTEAFF.

To note about this clonotype: A read error may explain this, as a much larger clone is one base away. The chain uses TRBV27 and TRBJ1-2; no definite D call. Per the germline V gene, CDR1 is MNHEY and CDR2 is SMNVEV (reference sequence). V lost 5 bases to trimming and J lost 4 bases, with 8 bases between them. The CDR3 loop spans 12 amino acids. CDR3 in amino acids: CASSRPSYGYTF. CDR3 bases: TGTGCCAGCAGTCGGCCCAGCTATGGCTACACCTTC.

The rearrangement uses TRBV7-3 and TRBJ2-1; TRBD2 agrees at 10 bases. V trimming: 2 bases; J trimming: 7 bases; junction bases outside the gene matches: 8. CDR3 length equals 16 residues. Germline-derived CDR1 and CDR2 are SGHTA and FQGTGA. The CDR3 loop is CASSLGSASGRNEQFF. The CDR3 nucleotides are TGTGCCAGCAGCTTAGGCTCGGCTAGCGGGAGAAATGAGCAGTTCTTC.

This clonotype was found many times. DNA for the CDR3: TGCAGTGCTAGATATCCAGGGGGCACTGAAGCTTTCTTT. Protein product: CSARYPGGTEAFF. V usage is TRBV20-1 and J usage is TRBJ1-1; 7 nucleotides agree with TRBD1. V gave up 2 bases and J gave up 4 bases; unmatched junction bases: 4. The CDR3 is 13 amino acids. Germline V gene lookup returns CDR1 DFQATT and CDR2 SNEGSKA (reference sequence).

In its sample, this clonotype was seen a few times. The chain recombines TRBV6-1 with TRBJ1-4; TRBD1 is a possible D gene (5 bases). Trimming pared 6 bases from V and 1 base from J, leaving 6 bases between. The CDR3 totals 13 residues. CDR1 and CDR2 (germline): MNHNS, SASEGT. CDR3 protein: CASSRVTNEKLFF. As DNA, the CDR3 is TGTGCCAGCAGCAGGGTAACTAATGAAAAACTGTTTTTT.

This clonotype was seen ten or more times. This CDR3 is CASSLVPGGETQYF. The CDR3 region has the DNA TGTGCCAGCAGTTTAGTCCCAGGCGGAGAGACCCAGTACTTC. The chain links TRBV12-3 or TRBV12-4 to TRBJ2-5; no firm D call. The CDR3 runs to 14 residues. V lost 1 base to trimming and J lost 4 bases, with 10 bases between them.

This clonotype was detected a few times. The V call is TRBV5-1, the J call TRBJ2-7, with TRBD2 matching 8 bases. CDR1 and CDR2 (germline): SGHRS, YFSETQ. J lost 0 bases, V lost 1 base, and 3 bases had no gene match. The CDR3 runs to 15 residues. CDR3 bases: TGCGCCAGCAGCTTGACTAGCGGTAACTCCTACGAGCAGTACTTC. Its translation is CASSLTSGNSYEQYF.

This clonotype has a count of ten or more. The rearrangement joins TRBV10-3 to TRBJ2-1, with 10 bases aligning to TRBD1. Germline CDR1 ENHRY, CDR2 SYGVKD. The CDR3 consists of 15 residues. After removal of 2 bases from V and 4 bases from J, the junction contained 2 bases not matched to a gene. The CDR3, as DNA: TGTGCCATCAGTGAGGGACAGGGGGGGTACAATGAGCAGTTCTTC. Residues: CAISEGQGGYNEQFF.

As concerns this clonotype: A read error may be the cause here, since a much bigger clone is one base away. The chain employs TRBV3-1 and TRBJ2-1, with D perhaps TRBD1 or TRBD2 (5 bases each). CDR3 length: 13 amino acids. Germline V lookup: CDR1 LGHDT, CDR2 YNNKEL (reference sequence). The CDR3 DNA follows: TGTGCCAGCATGGCAGGGACCTACAATGACCAGTTCTTC. Amino acids: CASMAGTYNDQFF.

This sequence joins TRBV5-1 and TRBJ2-5, with D unresolved. The CDR3 sequence is 13 residues long. Germline V lookup: CDR1 SGHRS, CDR2 YFSETQ. Trimming removed 1 base at V and 7 bases at J, with 11 bases between. This CDR3 is CASSLIGLATQYF. The CDR3 nucleotides are TGCGCCAGCAGCTTGATAGGGTTGGCGACCCAGTACTTC. Full variable domain (remainder filled in from reference TRBV5-1 and TRBJ2-5): KAGVTQTPRYLIKTRGQQVTLSCSPISGHRSVSWYQQTPGQGLQFLFEYFSETQRNKGNFPGRFSGRQFSNSRSEMNVSTLELGDSALYLCASSLIGLATQYFGPGTRLLVL.

This clonotype was seen many times. The chain recombines TRBV7-6 with TRBJ2-1, with 8 bases lining up with TRBD2. Germline values: CDR1 SGHVS, CDR2 FNYEAQ. This CDR3 has 16 amino acids. Trimming took 5 bases from V and 4 from J; bases not matched to a gene: 10. The CDR3 reads CASSNQAGVLYNEQFF. The CDR3 DNA is TGTGCCAGCAGCAACCAAGCGGGGGTCTTATACAATGAGCAGTTCTTC.

The sample holds a few counts of this clonotype. The V call is TRBV5-1, the J call TRBJ1-2, with 8 bases identical to TRBD1. The CDR3 runs 12 residues. Germline loops: CDR1 SGHRS, CDR2 YFSETQ. V shed 4 bases, J shed 8 bases, and the junction held 4 bases outside the gene matches. This CDR3 is CASSLQGGGYTF. Written as DNA, the CDR3 is TGCGCCAGCAGCCTACAGGGGGGCGGCTACACCTTC.

The chain employs TRBV5-1 and TRBJ2-7; 9 bases map to TRBD1. This CDR3 spans 15 amino acids. Germline V lookup: CDR1 SGHRS, CDR2 YFSETQ. Trimming cost V 5 bases and J 3 bases; bases outside gene matches: 9. The CDR3 spells CASSRGQGGSYEQYF. The CDR3 DNA reads as TGCGCCAGCAGTCGGGGACAGGGTGGTAGCTACGAGCAGTACTTC.

This clonotype was seen a few times. This chain links TRBV10-3 with TRBJ2-7; the match to TRBD2 covers 10 bases. Germline lookup yields CDR1 ENHRY and CDR2 SYGVKD. The J segment lost 3 bases and the V segment lost 6 bases, leaving 5 bases of the junction unmatched. The CDR3 totals 14 residues. CDR3 coding DNA: TGTGCCATCAGGGAAAGCGGGGGGGACTACGAGCAGTACTTC. This sequence encodes CAIRESGGDYEQYF.

This clonotype occurred many times. The limits of the CDR3 on the DNA are not certain, so only TCRdb's listed CDR3 is given. The chain uses TRBV21-1 and TRBJ2-7; the table's TRBD2 call for D was not verified on the DNA. TRBV21-1 is classified as a pseudogene. Counting both end residues, the CDR3 totals 15 amino acids. CDR3 residues: CASSKVASGSSEQYF.

This clonotype appeared many times. V and J are TRBV3-1 and TRBJ2-3; D assignment may be TRBD1 or TRBD2 (5 bases each). Germline V lookup: CDR1 LGHDT, CDR2 YNNKEL (reference sequence). This CDR3 contains 15 residues. Deletions cut 3 bases from V and 6 bases from J, with 16 bases between. The CDR3: CASSQGETDFDTQYF. For the CDR3, the DNA is TGTGCCAGCAGCCAGGGGGAAACGGATTTTGATACGCAGTATTTT.

This clonotype was seen many times. This chain joins TRBV10-3 and TRBJ2-7, with D possibly matching TRBD1 (6 bases). V was clipped by 3 bases and J by 0 bases, with 12 bases between them. Germline V gene data show CDR1 as ENHRY and CDR2 as SYGVKD. CDR3 length equals 15 residues. CDR3 protein: CAISDRQDNSYEQYF. The CDR3, as DNA: TGTGCCATCAGTGACCGACAGGATAACTCCTACGAGCAGTACTTC.

The sample holds many counts of this clonotype. The chain joins TRBV2 to TRBJ1-5, with a weak D call TRBD1 (6 bases). The germline V and J ends were trimmed by 3 bases and 6 bases, with 12 bases remaining between them. The CDR3 is 14 residues long. In germline, CDR1 is SNHLY, CDR2 FYNNEI. CDR3 nucleotides: TGTGCCAGCAGTGAGCGGGGACATATTCAGCCCCAGCATTTT. Amino acid sequence: CASSERGHIQPQHF.